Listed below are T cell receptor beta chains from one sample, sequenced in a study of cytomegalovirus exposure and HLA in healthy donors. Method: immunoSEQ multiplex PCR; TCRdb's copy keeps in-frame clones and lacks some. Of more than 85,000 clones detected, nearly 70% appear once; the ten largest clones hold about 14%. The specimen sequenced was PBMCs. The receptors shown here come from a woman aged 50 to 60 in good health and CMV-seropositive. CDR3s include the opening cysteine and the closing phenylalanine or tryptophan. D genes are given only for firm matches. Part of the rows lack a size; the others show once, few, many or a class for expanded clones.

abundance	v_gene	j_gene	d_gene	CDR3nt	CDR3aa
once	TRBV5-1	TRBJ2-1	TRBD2	TGCGCCAGCAGCCAGACTAGCGGGAGCAATGAGCAGTTCTTC	CASSQTSGSNEQFF
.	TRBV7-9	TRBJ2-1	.	TGTGCCAGCAGCTTGACTTTGAGCTCCTACAATGAGCAGTTCTTC	CASSLTLSSYNEQFF
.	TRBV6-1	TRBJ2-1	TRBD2	TGTGCCAGCGGAGTAGCGGGAGATGAGCAGTTCTTC	CASGVAGDEQFF
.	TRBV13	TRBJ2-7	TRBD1	TGTGCCAGCAGCTCCAGGGGGTCTGGCGGCCCCGAGCAGTACTTC	CASSSRGSGGPEQYF
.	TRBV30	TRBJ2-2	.	TGTGCCTGGAGTCGACCAGGGATGAACACCGGGGAGCTGTTTTTT	CAWSRPGMNTGELFF
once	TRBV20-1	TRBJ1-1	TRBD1	TGCAGTCCTATCAGGGGGGAAGCTTTCTTT	CSPIRGEAFF
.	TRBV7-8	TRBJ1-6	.	TGTGCCAGCAGCTTAGCGGTGGGTCCGGGGAATTCACCCCTCCACTTT	CASSLAVGPGNSPLHF
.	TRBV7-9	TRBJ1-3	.	TGTGCCAGCAGCTTATGGAGGGGCTCGCGAGGAAACACCATATATTTT	CASSLWRGSRGNTIYF
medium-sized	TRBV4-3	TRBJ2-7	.	TGCGCCAGCAGCCAAGGTTGGGAGCCCTCCTACGAGCAGTACTTC	CASSQGWEPSYEQYF
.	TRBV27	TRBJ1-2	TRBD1	TGTGCCAGCAGTCCCGGGACAGGGGGTATTAGGAACTATGGCTACACCTTC	CASSPGTGGIRNYGYTF
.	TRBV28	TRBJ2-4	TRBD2	TGTGCCAGCATCGAAGGTGGGGGGGAGGCCAAAAACATTCAGTACTTC	CASIEGGGEAKNIQYF
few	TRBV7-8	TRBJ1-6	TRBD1	TGTGCCAGCAGCTTAGGGACAGGGGTATCACCCCTCCACTTT	CASSLGTGVSPLHF
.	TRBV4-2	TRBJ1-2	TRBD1	TGTGCCAGCAGCCAAGTAGGAACAGGGGGCTATGGCTACACCTTC	CASSQVGTGGYGYTF
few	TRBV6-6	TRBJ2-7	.	TGTGCCAGCAGTTACGAGCACGAGCAGTACTTC	CASSYEHEQYF
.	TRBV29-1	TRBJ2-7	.	TGCAGCGGCCAGCCAGGGGGGACTGGCGAGCAGTACTTC	CSGQPGGTGEQYF
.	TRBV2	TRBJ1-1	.	TGTGCCAGCAGGACGAGCGGGGTACCTGAAGCTTTCTTT	CASRTSGVPEAFF
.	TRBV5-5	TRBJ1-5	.	TGTGCCAGCAGCTTGGCCCCAGGGGGCAATCAGCCCCAGCATTTT	CASSLAPGGNQPQHF
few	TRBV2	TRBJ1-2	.	TGTGCCAGCAGTCCCCCAAGTGGGAGGGGCGACTATGGCTACACCTTC	CASSPPSGRGDYGYTF
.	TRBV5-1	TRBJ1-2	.	TGCGCCAGCAGCTTGGAGGTACATCAGGGGCTTGGCTACACCTTC	CASSLEVHQGLGYTF
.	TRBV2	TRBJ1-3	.	TGTGCCAGCAGGCCCCTCGGGGGAATCGGAAACACCATATATTTT	CASRPLGGIGNTIYF
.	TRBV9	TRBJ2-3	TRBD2	TGTGCCAGCAGCCAAGGACTAGCGGGTGGGGTTGGTGCAGATACGCAGTATTTT	CASSQGLAGGVGADTQYF
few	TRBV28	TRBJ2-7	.	TGTGCCAGCAGTTTAGAAGGACAGACACCAGGAGCAAGGATGATTTCCTACGAGCAGTACTTC	CASSLEGQTPGARMISYEQYF
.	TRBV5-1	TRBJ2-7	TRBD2	TGCGCCAGCAGCTTGAGTCTAGCGGGCACCTACGAGCAGTACTTC	CASSLSLAGTYEQYF
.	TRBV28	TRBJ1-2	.	TGTGCCAGCAGTTTAGGTCGGGTAGGGGGAGGCTACACCTTC	CASSLGRVGGGYTF
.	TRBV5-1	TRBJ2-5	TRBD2	TGCGCCAGCAGCTTGGTATCTTCGGCGGGAGGACAAGAGACCCAGTACTTC	CASSLVSSAGGQETQYF
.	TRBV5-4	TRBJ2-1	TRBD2	TGTGCCAGCAGAAGACTAGCGGGAGGGTTGTCCTACAATGAGCAGTTCTTC	CASRRLAGGLSYNEQFF
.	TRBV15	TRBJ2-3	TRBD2	TGTGCCACCAGCAGAGATACGACTAGCCTGGATACGCAGTATTTT	CATSRDTTSLDTQYF
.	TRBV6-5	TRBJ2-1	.	TGTGCCAGCAGTTACTCCCGTTACAATGAGCAGTTCTTC	CASSYSRYNEQFF
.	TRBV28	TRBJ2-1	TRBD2	TGTGCCAGTCGGCCCCTGGGAGCGGGAACCTACAATGAGCAGTTCTTC	CASRPLGAGTYNEQFF
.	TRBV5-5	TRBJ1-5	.	TGTGCCAGCAGCTTGGGAGCGGGGGGCAATCAGCCCCAGCATTTT	CASSLGAGGNQPQHF
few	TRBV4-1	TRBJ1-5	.	TGCGCCAGCAGCGTCAGTCCCCCCGGAGGCAATCAGCCCCAGCATTTT	CASSVSPPGGNQPQHF
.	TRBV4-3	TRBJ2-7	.	TGCGCCACCTTCCCGGGGGCATTCGGGGACTACGAGCAGTACTTC	CATFPGAFGDYEQYF
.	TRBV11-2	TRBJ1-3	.	TGTGCCAGCAGCCAGAATCCAGCGGGGTCTGGAAACACCATATATTTT	CASSQNPAGSGNTIYF
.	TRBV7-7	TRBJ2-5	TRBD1	TGTGCTAGCAGCTTACTCGGACAGGGAGAAGAGACCCAGTACTTC	CASSLLGQGEETQYF
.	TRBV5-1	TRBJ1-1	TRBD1	TGCGCCAGCAGCCCAATGACAGGGATGAACACTGAAGCTTTCTTT	CASSPMTGMNTEAFF
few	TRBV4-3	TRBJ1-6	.	TGCGCCAGCAGCCGGGGGGTTGATAATTCACCCCTCCACTTT	CASSRGVDNSPLHF
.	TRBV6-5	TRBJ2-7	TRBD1	TGTGCCAGCAGTCCTGGACAGGGGGGGAACGAGCAGTACTTC	CASSPGQGGNEQYF
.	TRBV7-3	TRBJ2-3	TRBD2	TGTGCCAGCAGCTTTATATCGGGAGGGGATACGCAGTATTTT	CASSFISGGDTQYF
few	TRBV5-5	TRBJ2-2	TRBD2	TGTGCCAGCAGCTTGTACGGCGGGAGGAACACCGGGGAGCTGTTTTTT	CASSLYGGRNTGELFF
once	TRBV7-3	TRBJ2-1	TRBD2	TGTGCCAGCAGCTTATTCTCTTCCGGGGGGTCCGGTGAGCAGTTCTTC	CASSLFSSGGSGEQFF
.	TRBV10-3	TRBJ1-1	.	TGTGCCATCAGTGAGTCGACTCTCAGTACAGGGACTGAAGCTTTCTTT	CAISESTLSTGTEAFF
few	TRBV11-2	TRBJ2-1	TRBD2	TGTGCCAGCAGCTTATATCGGCCTAGCGGGAGGTTCTACAATGAGCAGTTCTTC	CASSLYRPSGRFYNEQFF
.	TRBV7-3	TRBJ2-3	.	TGTGCCAGCAGCCCCAGGGGGGGCACAGATACGCAGTATTTT	CASSPRGGTDTQYF
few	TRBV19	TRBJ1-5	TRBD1	TGTGCCAGTAGGCCGGACAGGGAACAGCCCCAGCATTTT	CASRPDREQPQHF
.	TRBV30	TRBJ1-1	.	TGTGCCTGGAGGGCATTACGAGGGATGAACACTGAAGCTTTCTTT	CAWRALRGMNTEAFF
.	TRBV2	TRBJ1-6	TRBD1	TGTGCCAGCAGTGAAACAGGGGATTCACCCCTCCACTTT	CASSETGDSPLHF
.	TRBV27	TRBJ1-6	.	TGTGCCAGCAGCCGGTGGGGGGGCACTTCACCCCTCCACTTT	CASSRWGGTSPLHF
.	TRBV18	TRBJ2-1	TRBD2	TGTGCCAGCTCACCATTTTTAGCGGGAGGCTCCTACAATGAGCAGTTCTTC	CASSPFLAGGSYNEQFF
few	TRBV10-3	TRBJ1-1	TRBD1	TGTGCCGGTAGACAGGGTTCGGACACTGAAGCTTTCTTT	CAGRQGSDTEAFF
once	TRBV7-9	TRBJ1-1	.	TGTGCCAGTGAACAGTCGCCAATAGCTTTCTTT	CASEQSPIAFF
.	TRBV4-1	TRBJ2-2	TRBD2	TGCGCCAGCAGCCAAGGGACTAGCGGAACCTTGGGAACCGGGGAGCTGTTTTTT	CASSQGTSGTLGTGELFF
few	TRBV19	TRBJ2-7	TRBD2	TGTGCCAGTAGTATTCGGGGAGCGGGGAACGAGCAGTACTTC	CASSIRGAGNEQYF
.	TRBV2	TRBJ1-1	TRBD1	TGTGCCAGCAGCTACCAGGGGGCTAAGAACACTGAAGCTTTCTTT	CASSYQGAKNTEAFF
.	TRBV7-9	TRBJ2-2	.	TGTGCCAGCAGCTTTTCCGGGAGATTAGGGGAGCTGTTTTTT	CASSFSGRLGELFF
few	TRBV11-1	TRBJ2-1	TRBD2	TGTGCCAGCGGGGGACTAGCGGGAGATATTGCGTTCTTC	CASGGLAGDIAFF
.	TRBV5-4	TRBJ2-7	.	TGTGCCAGCAGCTTGGGACTAGTAGGTTTCGAGCAGTACTTC	CASSLGLVGFEQYF
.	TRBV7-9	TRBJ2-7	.	TGTTCCAGCAGCCCGGGTCGACTAGTCTCCTACGAGCAGTACTTC	CSSSPGRLVSYEQYF
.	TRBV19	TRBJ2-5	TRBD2	TGTGCCAGTACCGGGACTAGCGGACCCCAAGAGACCCAGTACTTC	CASTGTSGPQETQYF
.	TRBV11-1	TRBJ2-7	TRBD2	TGTGCCAGCAGCTTAGAGGGAGGGGAGCAGTACTTC	CASSLEGGEQYF
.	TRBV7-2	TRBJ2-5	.	TGTGCCAGCAGCTACAAAGAGACCCAGTACTTC	CASSYKETQYF